This entry lists 23 T cell receptor beta chains sequenced from one sample in a study of a mutant IDH1 vaccine in newly diagnosed glioma. This sample's time point: week 11, during vaccination. Every single dose of the vaccine, 300 ug of mutant IDH1 20-mer peptide, came with topical imiquimod. The antigens for these receptors are not known. This table comes from immunoSEQ multiplex PCR, and its TCRdb copy is limited to in-frame clones, with some not included. The table shows about 25,000 clones, with about three quarters occurring only once. This material consisted of peripheral blood mononuclear cells (PBMCs), taken from a glioma patient whose treatment included an IDH1 peptide vaccine. The receptors shown here come from a man between 18 and 29 years old with glioma. Some clones in this sample may be carry-over from other donors' samples.

V and J are TRBV4-2 and TRBJ2-7; perhaps TRBD2 as D (7 bases). CDR1 and CDR2 from the germline V gene are LGHNA and YNFKEQ. The CDR3 extends over 16 amino acids. The germline V and J ends were trimmed by 4 bases and 6 bases, with 22 bases remaining between them. Here the CDR3 DNA reads TGTGCCAGCAGCCCCCTGGGGGGGCGGGAGCCTGGCGAGCAGTACTTC. The encoded protein is CASSPLGGREPGEQYF.

The CDR3 protein is CASSEGQGLNTEAFF. The CDR3 nucleotides are TGTGCCAGCAGCGAAGGACAGGGTCTGAACACTGAAGCTTTCTTT. This chain uses TRBV7-6 with TRBJ1-1, with TRBD1 matching over 8 bases. From germline, CDR1 is SGHVS and CDR2 FNYEAQ. The CDR3 has 15 residues. Losses at the gene ends were 5 bases for V and 0 bases for J; bases not matched to a gene: 5.

This clone was detected a few times. The rearrangement uses TRBV7-9 and TRBJ2-2; the match to TRBD2 covers 11 bases. V trimming: 5 bases; J trimming: 4 bases; junction bases outside the gene matches: 6. Germline V lookup: CDR1 SEHNR, CDR2 FQNEAQ (reference sequence). CDR3 length: 16 amino acids. CDR3 loop: CASSPRLAGTTGELFF. DNA of the CDR3: TGTGCCAGCAGCCCGAGACTAGCGGGAACCACCGGGGAGCTGTTTTTT.

The chain combines TRBV18 with TRBJ2-7, with TRBD2 identical over 11 bases. The germline V gene has CDR1 KGHSH and CDR2 LQKENI. The ends lost 6 bases at V and 8 bases at J; junction bases unmatched: 21. This CDR3 is built from 18 residues. The CDR3 region has the DNA TGTGCCAGCTCGCTGGACAGGATGATAGCGGGAGGGCAGGGAAAGCAGTACTTC. Translating it yields CASSLDRMIAGGQGKQYF.

The chain employs TRBV6-6 and TRBJ1-5, with no clear D. The CDR3 extends over 14 amino acids. The V gene's germline CDR1 is MNHNY and CDR2 SVGAGI (reference sequence). The V end was cut by 6 bases, the J end by 2 bases, with 11 bases between. CDR3 residues: CASSGPGGNQPQHF. The CDR3 DNA sequence: TGTGCCAGCAGCGGACCTGGGGGCAATCAGCCCCAGCATTTT.

The V call is TRBV6-6, the J call TRBJ2-7; D might be TRBD1 or TRBD2, each matching 5 bases. The CDR3 length is 14 residues. The V and J ends lost 6 bases and 5 bases respectively, with 17 bases between them. Germline lookup yields CDR1 MNHNY and CDR2 SVGAGI (reference sequence). This CDR3 reads CASSPRGRIDEQYF. CDR3 DNA sequence: TGTGCCAGCAGCCCCCGGGGCAGGATCGACGAGCAGTACTTC.

This chain uses TRBV7-9 with TRBJ2-7, with D tentatively TRBD1 or TRBD2 (6 bases each). V gave up 3 bases and J gave up 3 bases, with 12 bases separating them. CDR1 and CDR2 (germline): SEHNR, FQNEAQ (reference sequence). This CDR3 comprises 14 residues. DNA for the CDR3: TGTGCCAGCAGCTTGTGGGGGGCCGACTACGAGCAGTACTTC. Translating it yields CASSLWGADYEQYF.

Here the CDR3 reads CAWSVGTRAYEQYF. In DNA form, the CDR3 reads TGTGCCTGGAGTGTGGGGACCCGCGCCTACGAGCAGTACTTC. The chain has TRBV30 and TRBJ2-7; the D call may be TRBD1 or TRBD2 (5 bases each). Germline CDR1 GTSNPN, CDR2 SVGIG (reference sequence). The CDR3 contains 14 residues. The germline V and J ends were trimmed by 0 bases and 2 bases, with 11 bases remaining between them.

The rearrangement links TRBV2 to TRBJ1-2, with D maybe TRBD1 (5 bases). With 7 bases removed from V and 6 bases from J, the gap between germline ends came to 21 bases. The CDR3 runs 15 residues. Germline V gene sequence: CDR1 SNHLY, CDR2 FYNNEI. The CDR3 is CASKVARRGSDGYTF. DNA for the CDR3: TGTGCCAGCAAGGTCGCCCGTAGGGGTTCAGATGGCTACACCTTC.

The chain couples TRBV19 to TRBJ2-7; D unclear. The CDR3 has 14 amino acids. The ends were cut back, 2 bases at V and 4 bases at J, with 12 bases in the middle. In germline, CDR1 is LNHDA, CDR2 SQIVND (reference sequence). The DNA of the CDR3 is TGTGCCAGTAGTATACTTGCGGTGGGGTACGAGCAGTACTTC. This sequence encodes CASSILAVGYEQYF.

V usage is TRBV7-6 and J usage is TRBJ2-3; 7 bases match TRBD2. This CDR3 comprises 15 residues. In germline, CDR1 is SGHVS, CDR2 FNYEAQ. With V trimmed by 6 bases and J by 3 bases, 9 bases remained unmatched. This CDR3 reads CASSRSGVKTDTQYF. For the CDR3, the DNA is TGTGCCAGCAGTAGAAGCGGGGTGAAGACAGATACGCAGTATTTT.

This chain joins TRBV4-3 and TRBJ2-7, with D possibly being TRBD2 (7 bases). This CDR3 is built from 15 residues. Germline CDR1 LGHNA, CDR2 YSLEER. The V gene lost 0 bases and the J gene lost 5 bases, with 14 bases spanning the gap. The CDR3 reads CASSQDRGAGNEQYF. Here the CDR3 DNA reads TGCGCCAGCAGCCAAGATCGGGGGGCCGGAAACGAGCAGTACTTC.

The chain has TRBV6-1 and TRBJ2-7; D is possibly TRBD2 (5 bases). V was cut by 6 bases and J by 3 bases, with 15 bases left in between. The CDR3 totals 14 residues. Per the germline V gene, CDR1 is MNHNS and CDR2 is SASEGT. CDR3: CASSIRGTNYEQYF. DNA of the CDR3: TGTGCCAGCAGCATCCGGGGTACCAACTACGAGCAGTACTTC.

The chain has TRBV6-1 and TRBJ2-1; 7 positions match TRBD1. Germline V lookup: CDR1 MNHNS, CDR2 SASEGT. This CDR3 has 15 residues. J lost 4 bases, V lost 7 bases, and 10 bases had no gene match. CDR3 bases: TGTGCCAGCAAGGAAAACAGGGGCTTTTACAATGAGCAGTTCTTC. As protein: CASKENRGFYNEQFF.

This clone occurred a few times. This chain connects TRBV19 to TRBJ1-2; D gene uncertain. CDR3 size: 11 residues. V lost 6 bases, J lost 4 bases, and 6 bases lay in between. CDR1 and CDR2 (germline): LNHDA, SQIVND (reference sequence). The CDR3 DNA reads TGTGCCAGTAGAGGTTTCTATGGCTACACCTTC. Translated: CASRGFYGYTF.

This chain joins TRBV4-3 and TRBJ1-2; unclear D gene. Per the germline V gene, CDR1 is LGHNA and CDR2 is YSLEER. The V and J ends lost 0 bases and 4 bases respectively, with 12 bases between them. This CDR3 comprises 15 residues. In nucleotides, the CDR3 is TGCGCCAGCAGCCAAGAGCTTGTACCCTTCTATGGCTACACCTTC. This gives the protein CASSQELVPFYGYTF.

The chain recombines TRBV2 with TRBJ2-1; 7 bases line up with TRBD1. There are 14 residues in the CDR3. V shed 6 bases and J 1 base; nucleotides not matched to a gene: 3. The germline CDR1 and CDR2 sequences are SNHLY and FYNNEI. This CDR3 is CASRWDSSYNEQFF. The DNA for the CDR3 is TGTGCCAGCAGGTGGGACAGTTCCTACAATGAGCAGTTCTTC. The whole variable domain, remainder taken from reference TRBV2 and TRBJ2-1, is EPEVTQTPSHQVTQMGQEVILRCVPISNHLYFYWYRQILGQKVEFLVSFYNNEISEKSEIFDDQFSVERPDGSNFTLKIRSTKLEDSAMYFCASRWDSSYNEQFFGPGTRLTVL.

The chain recombines TRBV19 with TRBJ2-6, with TRBD2 matching over 7 bases. The CDR3 is made up of 15 amino acids. Germline CDR1 is LNHDA and CDR2 is SQIVND (reference sequence). Trimming removed 7 bases from V and 1 base from J; junction bases left unmatched: 4. This chain's CDR3 is CASMWGGSGANVLTF. The CDR3 nucleotides are TGTGCCAGTATGTGGGGGGGTTCTGGGGCCAACGTCCTGACTTTC. Full variable domain (remainder filled in from reference TRBV19 and TRBJ2-6): DGGITQSPKYLFRKEGQNVTLSCEQNLNHDAMYWYRQDPGQGLRLIYYSQIVNDFQKGDIAEGYSVSREKKESFPLTVTSAQKNPTAFYLCASMWGGSGANVLTFGAGSRLTVL.

This chain links TRBV10-2 with TRBJ2-2, with unresolved D. V lost 2 bases to trimming and J lost 8 bases, with 15 bases between them. Germline lookup yields CDR1 WSHSY and CDR2 SAAADI. The CDR3 totals 15 residues. CDR3 DNA: TGCGCCAGCAGTGAGCTTGGACGGTTTGAAGGGGAGCTGTTTTTT. This codes for CASSELGRFEGELFF.

The chain has TRBV7-8 and TRBJ1-5; a possible D gene is TRBD1 (5 bases). CDR3 length: 17 amino acids. Germline CDR1 reads SGHVS; CDR2 reads FQNEAQ. V gave up 0 bases and J gave up 2 bases, with 14 bases separating them. This chain's CDR3 is CASSLAGRTIGNQPQHF. The CDR3 DNA is TGTGCCAGCAGCTTAGCGGGAAGGACAATCGGCAATCAGCCCCAGCATTTT.

The sample holds one count of this clone. The chain carries TRBV4-2 and TRBJ1-5; possibly TRBD1 for D (5 bases). V lost 3 bases and J lost 2, with 17 bases in between. This CDR3 is built from 17 residues. Germline V lookup: CDR1 LGHNA, CDR2 YNFKEQ. The CDR3 DNA is TGTGCCAGCAGCCAGGGTAGAGTTTCCAGGGGCAATCAGCCCCAGCATTTT. Translating it yields CASSQGRVSRGNQPQHF.

V and J are TRBV5-6 and TRBJ2-5, with 10 bases that match TRBD2. Trimming removed 1 base from V and 1 base from J; junction bases left unmatched: 10. The CDR3 has 18 amino acids. Germline V gene data show CDR1 as SGHDT and CDR2 as YYEEEE. The CDR3 loop reads CASSLRLAGAGGQETQYF. The CDR3, as DNA: TGTGCCAGCAGCTTGCGGCTAGCGGGAGCTGGGGGCCAAGAGACCCAGTACTTC.

The rearrangement links TRBV30 to TRBJ1-1, with D possibly TRBD1 on 6 matching bases. The CDR3 consists of 15 residues. V shed 1 base and J shed 0 bases, with 12 bases lying between them. CDR1 GTSNPN and CDR2 SVGIG come from the germline V gene (reference sequence). The CDR3 region has the DNA TGTGCCTGGAGTGACCGAGGGGGAATGAACACTGAAGCTTTCTTT. It yields the protein CAWSDRGGMNTEAFF.